The present T cell receptor (beta chain) was sequenced within a study of T-cell memory formation after mild COVID-19. Study-wide results and caveats: Some clones that responded turned up in pre-infection memory, which suggests that cross-reactive memory joined in. Mainly in CM and EM were contracting CD4+ clones; CD8+ were in EMRA. Confirmation was lacking for SARS-CoV-2 specificity of second-wave clones that peaked on day 37. Clones contracting across day 15 to 85 had a balanced CD4/CD8 profile; later expanding clones leaned CD4+.

This clonotype was observed a handful of times. Its antigen is as yet unknown. From the 5' RACE reads, TCRdb called clonotypes with MiXCR, one entry per CDR3 protein. Among 120,000 or so distinct CDR3 sequences listed, about 15% were seen once. CDR1 is SEHNR and CDR2 is FQNEAQ in the germline V gene (reference sequence). Trimming removed 0 bases from V and 4 bases from J, with 12 bases in between. This CDR3 is 15 amino acids long. The chain employs TRBV7-9 and TRBJ1-2; D is unresolved. The origin of this receptor is an adult woman who had mild COVID-19 (a few samples of this study predate the infection). Cell type and time point are not known. The sample was PBMCs or a T cell subset sorted from them (not recorded which). This CDR3 reads CASSLAAQQLYGYTF. CDR3 bases: TGTGCCAGCAGCTTAGCGGCGCAACAGCTCTATGGCTACACCTTC.